This TCR beta chain appears in the sequencing data of a study of read filtering for tumor transcriptome and immune sequencing. Study-wide findings and caveats: The sorted CD138-negative fraction was a mixed bone marrow immune population, not purified T cells. RNA-seq captured clonotypes less deeply and reliably than IR-seq.

From roughly 0.4 ug of RNA, a library with molecular barcoded alpha/delta and beta/gamma adaptors was made. Using its own MiXCR run on the reads, TCRdb lists one record per CDR3 protein. The sample records 60,000 to 80,000 distinct CDR3 sequences, approximately 15% being singletons. The CDR3 runs 13 residues. Germline assignment: CDR1 SQVTM and CDR2 ANQGSEA. Trimming cost V 4 bases and J 4 bases; bases outside gene matches: 5. Ten or more counts support this clonotype. The antigen remains undetermined. Sample: a population of CD138-negative cells sorted from bone marrow. The V and J genes are TRBV29-1 and TRBJ2-7; 9 bases map to TRBD1. The receptor was derived from a donor at least 40 years old with multiple myeloma. The CDR3 DNA is TGCAGCGTTGGACCGGGACAGGGATACGAGCAGTACTTC. Its protein is CSVGPGQGYEQYF.